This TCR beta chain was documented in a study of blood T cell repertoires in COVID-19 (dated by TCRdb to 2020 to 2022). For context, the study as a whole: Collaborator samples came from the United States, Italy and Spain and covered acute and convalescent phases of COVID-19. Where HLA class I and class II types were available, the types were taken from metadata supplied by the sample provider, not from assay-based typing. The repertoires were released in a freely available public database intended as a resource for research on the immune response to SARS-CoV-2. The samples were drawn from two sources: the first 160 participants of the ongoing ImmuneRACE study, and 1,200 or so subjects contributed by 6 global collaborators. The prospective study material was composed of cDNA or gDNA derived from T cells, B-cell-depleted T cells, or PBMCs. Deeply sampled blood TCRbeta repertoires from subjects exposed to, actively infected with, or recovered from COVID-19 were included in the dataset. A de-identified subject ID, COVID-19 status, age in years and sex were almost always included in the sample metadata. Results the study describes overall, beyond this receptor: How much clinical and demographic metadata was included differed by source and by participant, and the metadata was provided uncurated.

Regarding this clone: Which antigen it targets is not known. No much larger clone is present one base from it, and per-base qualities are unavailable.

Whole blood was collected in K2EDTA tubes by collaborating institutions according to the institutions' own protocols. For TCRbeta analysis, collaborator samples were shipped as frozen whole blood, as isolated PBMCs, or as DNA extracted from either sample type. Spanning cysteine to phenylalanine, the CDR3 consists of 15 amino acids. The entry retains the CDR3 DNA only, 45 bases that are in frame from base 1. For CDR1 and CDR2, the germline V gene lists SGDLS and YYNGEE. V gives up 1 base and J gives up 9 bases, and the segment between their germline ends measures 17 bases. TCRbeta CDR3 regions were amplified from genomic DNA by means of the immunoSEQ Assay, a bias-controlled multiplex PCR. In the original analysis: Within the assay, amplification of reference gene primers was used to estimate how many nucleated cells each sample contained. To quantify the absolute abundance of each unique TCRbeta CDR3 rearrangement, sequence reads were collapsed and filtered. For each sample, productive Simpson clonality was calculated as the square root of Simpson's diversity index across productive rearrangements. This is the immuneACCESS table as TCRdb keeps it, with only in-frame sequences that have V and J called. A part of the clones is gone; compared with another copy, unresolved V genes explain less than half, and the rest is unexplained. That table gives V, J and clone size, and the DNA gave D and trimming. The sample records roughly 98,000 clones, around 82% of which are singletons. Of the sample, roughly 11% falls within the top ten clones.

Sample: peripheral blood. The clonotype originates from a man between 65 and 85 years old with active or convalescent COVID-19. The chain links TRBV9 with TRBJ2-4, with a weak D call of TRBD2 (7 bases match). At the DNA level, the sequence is TGTGCCAGCAGCGTACAGAGTGGGGGGGCTAGCATTCAGTACTTC. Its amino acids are CASSVQSGGASIQYF.